One and the same sample provided the 20 T cell receptor beta chains below, sequenced in a study of CD8 T cells in Susac syndrome. Random-hexamer reverse transcription was applied to about 0.45 to 1 ug RNA. Via MiXCR, TCRdb re-called the immunoSEQ multiplex PCR reads, giving one row per CDR3 protein. Among 150,000 to 200,000 distinct CDR3 sequences listed, roughly 95% were seen once. Sequences were obtained from CD8+ T cells from PBMCs. The receptors derive from a human donor with multiple sclerosis.

The chain combines TRBV12-3 or TRBV12-4 with TRBJ1-2; TRBD1 aligns across 9 bases. The CDR3 length is 13 residues. V trimming: 8 bases; J trimming: 3 bases; junction bases outside the gene matches: 4. The CDR3 protein is CASADRGHYGYTF. DNA for the CDR3: TGTGCCAGCGCGGACAGGGGTCACTATGGCTACACCTTC.

J is TRBJ2-1 and V is TRBV28, with 7 positions matching TRBD2. Germline CDR1 reads MDHEN; CDR2 reads SYDVKM. The V and J ends lost 1 base and 1 base, in that order; junction bases with no gene match: 7. The CDR3 has 17 residues. DNA of the CDR3: TGTGCCAGCAGTTTATCCCTTAGCGGGCCGTCCTACAATGAGCAGTTCTTC. Translated: CASSLSLSGPSYNEQFF.

V gene TRBV7-8 combines with J gene TRBJ2-5; 10 bases are a match to TRBD2. This CDR3 region has 15 residues. Losses at the gene ends were 5 bases for V and 2 bases for J; bases not matched to a gene: 5. Germline loops: CDR1 SGHVS, CDR2 FQNEAQ. The chain's CDR3 is CASSPLAGEQETQYF. CDR3 coding DNA: TGTGCCAGCAGCCCTCTAGCGGGGGAACAAGAGACCCAGTACTTC.

The chain recombines TRBV18 with TRBJ2-5, with D unclear. Trimming left V 6 bases short and J 0 bases short, with 11 bases between. This CDR3 contains 14 residues. Germline CDR1 is KGHSH and CDR2 is LQKENI. In DNA, the CDR3 is TGTGCCAGCTCGGCTTTCCCCTACCAAGAGACCCAGTACTTC. Its translation: CASSAFPYQETQYF. The whole variable domain, filled in from reference TRBV18 and TRBJ2-5, reads NAGVMQNPRHLVRRRGQEARLRCSPMKGHSHVYWYRQLPEEGLKFMVYLQKENIIDESGMPKERFSAEFPKEGPSILRIQQVVRGDSAAYFCASSAFPYQETQYFGPGTRLLVL.

The CDR3 sequence is CASSLTSVTNYGYTF. CDR3 sequence (DNA): TGTGCCAGCAGCTTAACTTCAGTAACTAACTATGGCTACACCTTC. J is TRBJ1-2 and V is TRBV7-3, with no clear D. Trimming shortened V by 0 bases and J by 0 bases, and 8 bases separated the two germline ends. The CDR3 has 15 amino acids. Germline lookup yields CDR1 SGHTA and CDR2 FQGTGA.

This sequence joins TRBV20-1 and TRBJ2-1, with D tentatively TRBD1 (6 bases). Germline CDR1 and CDR2: DFQATT and SNEGSKA (reference sequence). The ends were cut back, 6 bases at V and 7 bases at J, with 22 bases in the middle. The CDR3 covers 15 residues. The CDR3 sequence is CSARHRDMAQNEQFF. The CDR3 DNA sequence: TGCAGTGCCAGGCACAGGGATATGGCGCAAAATGAGCAGTTCTTC.

This sequence joins TRBV7-9 and TRBJ2-1, with D hard to call. This CDR3 is 15 amino acids long. The V gene's germline CDR1 is SEHNR and CDR2 FQNEAQ (reference sequence). V was clipped by 4 bases and J by 2 bases, with 12 bases between them. This chain's CDR3 is CASSSLGAPYNEQFF. In nucleotides, the CDR3 is TGTGCCAGCAGCTCTCTAGGAGCCCCCTACAATGAGCAGTTCTTC.

The genes are TRBV27 and TRBJ2-7; 7 nucleotides match TRBD1. The CDR3 is 13 residues long. Looked up from germline, CDR1 is MNHEY and CDR2 is SMNVEV (reference sequence). V lost 6 bases to trimming and J lost 5 bases; unmatched junction nucleotides: 7. The CDR3 reads CASSLPDRDEQYF. The CDR3 DNA reads as TGTGCCAGCAGCTTACCCGACAGGGACGAGCAGTACTTC.

The V gene is TRBV3-1, the J gene TRBJ1-5; D perhaps matches TRBD1 (5 bases). Germline loops: CDR1 LGHDT, CDR2 YNNKEL (reference sequence). The CDR3 is made up of 15 amino acids. Deletions cut 0 bases from V and 6 bases from J, with 12 bases between. DNA for the CDR3: TGTGCCAGCAGCCAAGATTGGGGGAAGCGTCAGCCCCAGCATTTT. Translation: CASSQDWGKRQPQHF.

V and J are TRBV15 and TRBJ2-3; D uncertain. Trimming stripped 0 bases from V and 2 bases from J, with 3 bases between. Germline V gives CDR1 LNHNV, CDR2 YYDKDF (reference sequence). This CDR3 is 13 amino acids long. Here the CDR3 reads CATSRDNTDTQYF. The DNA for the CDR3 is TGTGCCACCAGCAGAGACAACACAGATACGCAGTATTTT.

This clonotype appeared a few times. The chain recombines TRBV7-9 with TRBJ2-4; no clear D gene. V gave up 3 bases and J gave up 0 bases, with 9 bases separating them. Germline V lookup: CDR1 SEHNR, CDR2 FQNEAQ (reference sequence). This CDR3 has 15 amino acids. The chain's CDR3 is CASSFSELAKNIQYF. The CDR3 DNA follows: TGTGCCAGCAGCTTTTCAGAACTAGCCAAAAACATTCAGTACTTC.

This sequence joins TRBV6-6 and TRBJ2-1, with a weak D call TRBD1 (6 bases). CDR1 MNHNY and CDR2 SVGAGI come from the germline V gene (reference sequence). This CDR3 contains 15 residues. V was shortened by 6 bases and J by 0 bases, with 12 bases between the two germline ends. Written as DNA, the CDR3 is TGTGCCAGCAGATATGACAGGAGCTCCTACAATGAGCAGTTCTTC. Encoded protein: CASRYDRSSYNEQFF.

The rearrangement joins TRBV7-9 to TRBJ1-1; no definite D call. The CDR3 has 16 residues. The germline V and J ends were trimmed by 1 base and 0 bases, with 12 bases remaining between them. Germline CDR1 is SEHNR and CDR2 is FQNEAQ (reference sequence). CDR3 loop: CASSLGQEVMNTEAFF. The CDR3 DNA reads TGTGCCAGCAGCTTAGGGCAGGAGGTTATGAACACTGAAGCTTTCTTT.

This chain joins TRBV6-2 or TRBV6-3 and TRBJ2-5; unclear D gene. Germline assignment: CDR1 MNHEY and CDR2 SVGEGT. The CDR3 length is 13 residues. Trimming cost V 0 bases and J 5 bases, with 7 bases left between them. DNA of the CDR3: TGTGCCAGCAGTTACTCGATGGTCGAGACCCAGTACTTC. Protein product: CASSYSMVETQYF.

This clonotype has just one count. The CDR3 nucleotides are TGCAGCGGTCGGGACAGCGGGAACATTGCTGAAGCTTTCTTT. Amino acids: CSGRDSGNIAEAFF. The genes are TRBV29-1 and TRBJ1-1, with 7 positions matching TRBD1. Germline lookup yields CDR1 SQVTM and CDR2 ANQGSEA. V was pared by 7 bases and J by 6 bases, with 14 bases of the junction left unmatched. This CDR3 has 14 amino acids.

This sequence joins TRBV30 and TRBJ2-7; TRBD2 agrees at 9 bases. The V and J ends lost 4 bases and 0 bases, in that order; junction bases with no gene match: 4. This CDR3 comprises 14 residues. Germline-derived CDR1 and CDR2 are GTSNPN and SVGIG (reference sequence). CDR3 sequence: CAWNPSGISYEQYF. DNA for the CDR3: TGTGCCTGGAACCCTAGCGGGATCTCCTACGAGCAGTACTTC.

The V gene is TRBV5-1, the J gene TRBJ2-7; either TRBD1 or TRBD2 may fit D (6 bases each). The V end lost 4 bases, the J end lost 2 bases, and 13 bases lay between the germline ends. Germline CDR1 SGHRS, CDR2 YFSETQ. The CDR3 extends over 14 amino acids. CDR3 residues: CASSPEGGPYEQYF. CDR3 sequence (DNA): TGCGCCAGCAGCCCCGAGGGGGGACCCTACGAGCAGTACTTC.

The chain is built from TRBV9 and TRBJ2-3; the match to TRBD2 covers 7 bases. The trim removed 7 bases at V and 2 bases at J, leaving 10 bases unmatched. CDR3 length: 15 residues. Germline V lookup: CDR1 SGDLS, CDR2 YYNGEE. In DNA form, the CDR3 reads TGTGCCAGCTCGCCAGCGGGGTTTACCACAGATACGCAGTATTTT. It encodes CASSPAGFTTDTQYF.

This sequence joins TRBV13 and TRBJ2-1, with TRBD2 matching 10 bases. In germline, CDR1 is PRHDT, CDR2 FYEKMQ (reference sequence). V was clipped by 6 bases and J by 12 bases; unmatched bases: 17. This CDR3 contains 16 residues. The CDR3 nucleotides read TGTGCCAGCAGTGCTATACTCAGCGGGAGGGATAGGCTGCAGTTCTTC. This encodes CASSAILSGRDRLQFF.

The chain uses TRBV7-9 and TRBJ1-4; D remains ambiguous. The V and J ends lost 4 bases and 0 bases respectively, with 9 bases between them. This CDR3 is 15 amino acids long. From germline, CDR1 is SEHNR and CDR2 FQNEAQ (reference sequence). In DNA, the CDR3 is TGTGCCAGCAGCTCAGCGGCCTCAACTAATGAAAAACTGTTTTTT. Residues: CASSSAASTNEKLFF. The whole variable domain, filled in from reference TRBV7-9 and TRBJ1-4, reads DTGVSQNPRHKITKRGQNVTFRCDPISEHNRLYWYRQTLGQGPEFLTYFQNEAQLEKSRLLSDRFSAERPKGSFSTLEIQRTEQGDSAMYLCASSSAASTNEKLFFGSGTQLSVL.